This T cell receptor beta chain came from a study of control samples from healthy donors and cancer patients. This CDR3 spans 16 amino acids. The germline CDR1 and CDR2 sequences are ENHRY and SYGVKD. V gave up 3 bases and J gave up 2 bases; unmatched junction bases: 8. TCRdb's copy holds only in-frame clones and misses some; the assay was immunoSEQ multiplex PCR. Of tens of thousands of clones in the sample, approximately 86% were seen once. The gene calls are TRBV10-3 and TRBJ2-3; 7 bases agree with TRBD1. The TCR was taken from a woman in her 50s with lung cancer. The sequenced sample was PBMCs. Here the CDR3 reads CAISEVTGEFTDTQYF. DNA for the CDR3: TGTGCCATCAGTGAAGTAACAGGGGAATTCACAGATACGCAGTATTTT.